This paragraph covers one TCR beta chain sequence. The antigen is unknown. The data were taken from a study of cytomegalovirus exposure and HLA in healthy donors. In the study overall: Among the approximately 410 genotyped donors, less than 85% were placed in the Caucasian-associated ancestry cluster.

Vbeta (60) and Jbeta (13) primers were used in the PCR. Data came from immunoSEQ multiplex PCR; TCRdb stores just in-frame clones and leaves some out. Here the sample spans some 150,000 clones, about 82% being singletons. Study-level findings and limits: A later analysis showed HLA-associated TCR beta chains outstripping equally common others in clonal expansion. Sequencing depth across donors, presence/absence analyses assumed, was roughly uniform. It is likely that the observed cluster of highly shared sequence variants was a sequencing artifact.

Source material: PBMCs. The clonotype originates from a female donor in good health and CMV-seronegative.

The CDR3 is CASSINRGNTEAFF. In DNA, the CDR3 is TGTGCCAGCAGTATTAACCGGGGTAACACTGAAGCTTTCTTT. The chain carries TRBV6-5 and TRBJ1-1; no clear D. Trimming stripped 5 bases from V and 2 bases from J, with 12 bases between. Germline V gene lookup returns CDR1 MNHEY and CDR2 SVGAGI. The CDR3 runs 14 residues.